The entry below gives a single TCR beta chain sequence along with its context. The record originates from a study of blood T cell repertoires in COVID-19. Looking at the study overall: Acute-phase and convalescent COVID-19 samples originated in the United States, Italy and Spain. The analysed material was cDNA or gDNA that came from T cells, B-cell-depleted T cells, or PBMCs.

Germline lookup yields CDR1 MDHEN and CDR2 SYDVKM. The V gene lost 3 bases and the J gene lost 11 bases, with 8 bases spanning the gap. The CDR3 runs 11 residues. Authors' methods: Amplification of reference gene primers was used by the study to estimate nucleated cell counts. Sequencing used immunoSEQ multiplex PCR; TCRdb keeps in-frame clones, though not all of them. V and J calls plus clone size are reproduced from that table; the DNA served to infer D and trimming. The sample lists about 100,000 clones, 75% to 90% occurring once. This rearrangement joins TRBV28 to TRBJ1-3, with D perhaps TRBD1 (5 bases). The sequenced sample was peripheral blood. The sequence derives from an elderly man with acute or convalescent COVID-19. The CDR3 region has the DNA TGTGCCAGCAGTTTCCGGGGGGCCATATATTTT. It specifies CASSFRGAIYF.